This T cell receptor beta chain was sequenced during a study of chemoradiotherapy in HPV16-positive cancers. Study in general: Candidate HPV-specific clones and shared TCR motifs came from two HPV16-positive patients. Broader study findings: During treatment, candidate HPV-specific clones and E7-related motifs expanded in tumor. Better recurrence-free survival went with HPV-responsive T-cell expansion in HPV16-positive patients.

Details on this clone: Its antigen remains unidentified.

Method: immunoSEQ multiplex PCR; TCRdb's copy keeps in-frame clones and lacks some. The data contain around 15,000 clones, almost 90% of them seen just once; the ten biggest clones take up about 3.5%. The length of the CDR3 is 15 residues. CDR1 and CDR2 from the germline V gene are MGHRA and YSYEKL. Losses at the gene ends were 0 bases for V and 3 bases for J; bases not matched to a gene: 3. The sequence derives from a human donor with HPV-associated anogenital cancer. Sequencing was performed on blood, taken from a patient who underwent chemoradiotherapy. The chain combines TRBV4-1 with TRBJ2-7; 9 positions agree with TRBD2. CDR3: CASSQELAGYYEQYF. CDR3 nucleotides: TGCGCCAGCAGCCAAGAGCTAGCGGGATACTACGAGCAGTACTTC.